This entry is about one TCR beta chain. Which antigen it targets is not known. Per-base quality was not reported, and no clone a single base away is much larger than it. The data were obtained in a study of metastatic and nonmetastatic thyroid tumors (dated by TCRdb to 2019 to 2021). With regard to the full study: Repertoires from peripheral blood and from tumor or nodule tissue samples of malignant and benign thyroid patients were compared.

Summary of the overall study and its limitations: In both blood and tumor samples, TCR beta diversity was reported to be significantly higher in malignant tumors than in benign nodules.

Libraries came from PCR. TCRdb shows the sequencer as Illumina HiSeq 4000. High-throughput sequencing was used to profile the CDR3 region of the TCR beta-chain in every patient. As for the authors' bioinformatics: The researchers built a classifier to tell apart papillary thyroid cancer patients with distant metastasis, based on CDR3 differences among clinicopathological groups. The Shannon index was used to measure repertoire diversity, and the Morisita-Horn index was used to measure how similar tumor and blood repertoires were. TCRdb took the public reads, trimmed them with fastp at Q25, ran MiXCR for clone calling and kept in-frame beta chains. TCRdb's processing, not the study's, gives the V and J calls here. The sample contains roughly 30,000 clones, 25% to 30% of them found a single time. The ten largest make up about 32% of the sample. None of the patients had been given any treatment before thyroid surgery. Patient clinical samples collected from about 2012 to 2019 were retrospectively analysed using T-cell receptor beta sequencing.

The sequenced sample consisted of blood. The receptor comes from a female donor with papillary thyroid cancer or a benign thyroid nodule (not recorded which). Some clones in this sample may be carry-over from other donors' samples.

The CDR3 here reads CASSYSLTAPYEQYF. Here is the DNA: TGTGCCAGCAGTTACTCGCTAACAGCGCCCTACGAGCAGTACTTC. The chain employs TRBV6-5 and TRBJ2-7, with no D gene named confidently. From the cysteine up to the phenylalanine, the CDR3 has a length of 15 residues. The read is trimmed to its CDR3 DNA, 45 bases read in frame from base 1. Deletion took 0 bases off V and 2 bases off J, with a span of 11 bases between the germline ends. Looking up the germline V gene yields CDR1 MNHEY and CDR2 SVGAGI.